Listed below are T cell receptor beta chains from one sample, sequenced in a study of PD-1 blockade in mismatch repair-deficient tumors. Here immunoSEQ multiplex PCR was the method, and the copy in TCRdb shows in-frame clones only, minus some. Of approximately 37,000 clones listed, approximately 85% are singletons. The material was peripheral blood, obtained less than 95 weeks after starting pembrolizumab. These receptors all stem from an adult with mismatch repair-deficient cancer. Each CDR3 is given with its conserved first and last residue. The order of the fields is J gene, V gene, CDR3 protein.

J gene: TRBJ2-2; V gene: TRBV29-1; CDR3 protein: CSVGDRVTGELFF
J gene: TRBJ1-1; V gene: TRBV19; CDR3 protein: CASSIEGRMNTEAFF
J gene: TRBJ1-1; V gene: TRBV6-6; CDR3 protein: CASSTLSTGNTEAFF
J gene: TRBJ2-2; V gene: TRBV7-3; CDR3 protein: CASSKAGGPNTGELFF
J gene: TRBJ2-1; V gene: TRBV5-1; CDR3 protein: CASSLQGGPLDEQFF
J gene: TRBJ1-2; V gene: TRBV28; CDR3 protein: CASSQKGSFYGYTF
J gene: TRBJ2-1; V gene: TRBV4-2; CDR3 protein: CASSLPSGSSYNEQFF
J gene: TRBJ2-2; V gene: TRBV6-1; CDR3 protein: CASGGVSGTHAGELFF
J gene: TRBJ2-5; V gene: TRBV7-7; CDR3 protein: CASSLDLRETQYF
J gene: TRBJ1-3; V gene: TRBV7-2; CDR3 protein: CASQRGEYSGNTIYF
J gene: TRBJ1-4; V gene: TRBV11-3; CDR3 protein: CASSYRKNEKLFF
J gene: TRBJ2-5; V gene: TRBV11-3; CDR3 protein: CASSSGTGGQETQYF
J gene: TRBJ1-2; V gene: TRBV14; CDR3 protein: CASSQGQSLGYTF
J gene: TRBJ2-1; V gene: TRBV2; CDR3 protein: CASSVGNEQFF